This T cell receptor beta chain was retrieved from a study of blood T cell repertoires in COVID-19. Overall study context: T cells, B-cell-depleted T cells, or PBMCs supplied cDNA or gDNA.

The assay was immunoSEQ multiplex PCR, and TCRdb's table has in-frame clones only and misses some. This table has about 280,000 clones, roughly 88% appearing once. Germline assignment: CDR1 MNHEY and CDR2 SMNVEV (reference sequence). Trimming removed 4 bases from V and 1 base from J, with 14 bases in between. The length of the CDR3 is 15 residues. The study drew participants aged about 18 to 90 years from some 23 US areas. Categorization into cohorts depended on clinical history that participants reported. What the recovered Cohort 3 donors had was two negative PCRs, clearance, or symptom resolution. This sequence originates from a woman under 40 who had recovered from COVID-19. This chain links TRBV27 with TRBJ2-7; D is possibly TRBD2 (7 bases). What was sequenced was PBMCs or T cells enriched from blood (not recorded which). The CDR3 DNA follows: TGTGCCAGCAGTTCGACGGGGGGCATGTCCTACGAGCAGTACTTC. Translating it yields CASSSTGGMSYEQYF.